This T cell receptor (beta chain) was identified in a study of OX40 agonist ivuxolimab in advanced cancers. Overall study context: Treatment of patients was with ivuxolimab, an agonistic anti-OX40 (CD134) antibody. Males comprised about 84% of the group, whose mean age was approximately 62 years (range roughly 20 to 90). Whole-study results and caveats: CD4+ and CD8+ blood T cells expanded clonally by week 6 at 0.1 to 3.0 mg/kg.

Germline loops: CDR1 SGHVS, CDR2 FQNEAQ. The CDR3 is 16 residues long. V lost 0 bases to trimming and J lost 1 base, with 12 bases between them. Comments on this clone: Antigen specificity is unknown.

Data came from immunoSEQ multiplex PCR; TCRdb stores just in-frame clones and leaves some out. This table has about 57,000 clones, 85% to 90% appearing once. Individuals having autoimmune disease history or systemic immunosuppression were not enrolled. The sample was CD4+ or CD8+ T cells sorted from blood, taken in a trial of the OX40 agonist ivuxolimab. This receptor was obtained from an adult with an advanced solid tumor such as melanoma, head and neck, liver or kidney cancer. This chain uses TRBV7-8 with TRBJ2-5; D remains unclear. The CDR3 sequence is CASSLASYLAQETQYF. CDR3 sequence (DNA): TGTGCCAGCAGCTTAGCGTCCTACTTGGCCCAAGAGACCCAGTACTTC.